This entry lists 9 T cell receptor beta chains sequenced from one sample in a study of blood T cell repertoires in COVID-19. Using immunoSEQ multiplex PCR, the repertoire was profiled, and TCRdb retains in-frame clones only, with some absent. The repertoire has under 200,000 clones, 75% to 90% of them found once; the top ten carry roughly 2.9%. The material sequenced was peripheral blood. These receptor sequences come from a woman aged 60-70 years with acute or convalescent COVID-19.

The CDR3 loop is CASSLEGSGGEQFF. In DNA, the CDR3 is TGTGCCAGCAGCTTAGAAGGGTCTGGCGGGGAGCAGTTCTTC. This chain connects TRBV7-2 to TRBJ2-1, with a weak D call TRBD2 (5 bases). The CDR3 totals 14 residues. V was trimmed by 1 base and J by 10 bases, leaving 14 bases between them. Germline CDR1 reads SGHTA; CDR2 reads FQGNSA.

The CDR3 here is CASSYRGQNYGYTF. The CDR3 DNA sequence: TGTGCCAGCAGTTACCGCGGACAGAACTATGGCTACACCTTC. This rearrangement joins TRBV6-5 to TRBJ1-2, with D possibly TRBD1 on 6 matching bases. This CDR3 comprises 14 residues. Trimming shortened V by 2 bases and J by 2 bases, and 9 bases separated the two germline ends. The germline V gene has CDR1 MNHEY and CDR2 SVGAGI.

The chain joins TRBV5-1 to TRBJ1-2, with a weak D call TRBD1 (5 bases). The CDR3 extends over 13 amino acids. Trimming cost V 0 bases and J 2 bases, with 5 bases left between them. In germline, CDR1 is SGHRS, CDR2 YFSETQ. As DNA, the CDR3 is TGCGCCAGCAGCTTGGAGGGGAACTATGGCTACACCTTC. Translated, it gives CASSLEGNYGYTF.

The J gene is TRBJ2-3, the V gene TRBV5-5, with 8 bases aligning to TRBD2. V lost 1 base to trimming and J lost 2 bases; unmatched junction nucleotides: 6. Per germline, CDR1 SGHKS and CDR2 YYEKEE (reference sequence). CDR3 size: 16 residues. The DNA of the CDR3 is TGTGCCAGCAGCTTGTTTTTAGCGGGGAACACAGATACGCAGTATTTT. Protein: CASSLFLAGNTDTQYF.

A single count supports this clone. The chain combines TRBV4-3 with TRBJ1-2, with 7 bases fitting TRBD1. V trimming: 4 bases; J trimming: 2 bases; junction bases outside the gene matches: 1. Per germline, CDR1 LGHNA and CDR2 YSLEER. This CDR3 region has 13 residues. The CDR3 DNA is TGCGCCAGCAGCCCACAGGGGAACTATGGCTACACCTTC. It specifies CASSPQGNYGYTF.

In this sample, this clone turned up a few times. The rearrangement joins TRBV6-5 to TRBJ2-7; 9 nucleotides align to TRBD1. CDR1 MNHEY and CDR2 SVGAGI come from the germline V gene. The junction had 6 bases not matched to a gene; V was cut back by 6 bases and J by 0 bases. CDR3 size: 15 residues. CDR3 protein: CASSSGQGLSYEQYF. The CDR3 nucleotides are TGTGCCAGCAGCTCCGGACAGGGGCTCTCCTACGAGCAGTACTTC.

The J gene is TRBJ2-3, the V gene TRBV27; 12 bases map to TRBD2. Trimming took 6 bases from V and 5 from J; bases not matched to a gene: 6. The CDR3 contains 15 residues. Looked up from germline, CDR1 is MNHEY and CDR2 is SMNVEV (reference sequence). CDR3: CASRRTSGTRDTQYF. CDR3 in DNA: TGTGCCAGCAGACGGACTAGCGGGACTAGAGATACGCAGTATTTT.

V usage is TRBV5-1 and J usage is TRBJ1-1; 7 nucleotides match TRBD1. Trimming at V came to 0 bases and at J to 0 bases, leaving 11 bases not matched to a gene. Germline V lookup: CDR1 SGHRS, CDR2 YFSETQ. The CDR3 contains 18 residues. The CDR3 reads CASSLGLGGGGMNTEAFF. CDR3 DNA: TGCGCCAGCAGCTTGGGGCTGGGCGGAGGGGGCATGAACACTGAAGCTTTCTTT.

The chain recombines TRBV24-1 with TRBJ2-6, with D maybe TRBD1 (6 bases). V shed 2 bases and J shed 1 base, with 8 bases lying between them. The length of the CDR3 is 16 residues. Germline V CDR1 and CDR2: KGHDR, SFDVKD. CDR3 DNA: TGTGCCACCAGTGATTCTGGACAGTCTGGGGCCAACGTCCTGACTTTC. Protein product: CATSDSGQSGANVLTF.